Presented here are 27 T cell receptor beta chains from one specimen sequenced in a study of naive and memory T cell subsets (dated by TCRdb to about 2017). These receptors have no identified antigens. Libraries were built with UMI-ligation and nested PCR. Sequencing took place on an Illumina MiSeq. An equimolar mix of two oligonucleotides covering both TRBC1 and TRBC2 was used as the beta constant-region primer. The ligated cDNA went through four rounds of PCR with nested alpha and beta constant-region primers together with the SP2 primer. TCRdb ran its own pipeline on the public reads, namely fastp trimming at Q25 and MiXCR clone calling, and kept in-frame beta chains. Rows with a matching CDR3 protein are joined into one entry that keeps the most common DNA and genes. For this sample the table gives around 160,000 distinct CDR3 sequences, of which approximately 22% were detected only once. Of the sample, about 0.11% falls within the top ten clones.

Study-wide findings and limitations: A few larger clonotypes were found in naive repertoires, especially CD8, and these larger clonotypes were possibly memory cells re-expressing CD45RA.

The source material was naive CD4+ T cells from blood. The cell subset or site label for this specimen denotes: naive T cells, CD45RA high CD27+. Receptor source: a human donor in good health.

This clonotype appeared a few times. The chain uses TRBV9 and TRBJ1-1, with D hard to call. Looked up from germline, CDR1 is SGDLS and CDR2 is YYNGEE. The CDR3 is made up of 13 amino acids. Trimming stripped 4 bases from V and 0 bases from J, with 7 bases between. The CDR3 region is CASSPRMNTEAFF. CDR3 bases: TGTGCCAGCAGCCCCCGTATGAACACTGAAGCTTTCTTT. Looking up the rest from reference TRBV9 and TRBJ1-1 gives the full variable domain: DSGVTQTPKHLITATGQRVTLRCSPRSGDLSVYWYQQSLDQGLQFLIQYYNGEERAKGNILERFSAQQFPDLHSELNLSSLELGDSALYFCASSPRMNTEAFFGQGTRLTVV.

This clonotype was observed a few times. The chain is built from TRBV5-1 and TRBJ2-1; the D gene is possibly TRBD1 (6 bases). Trimming cost V 2 bases and J 3 bases, with 15 bases left between them. The CDR3 is made up of 16 amino acids. CDR1 is SGHRS and CDR2 is YFSETQ in the germline V gene. The CDR3 region has the DNA TGCGCCAGCAGCTTTAATACGGGACATAGCTACAATGAGCAGTTCTTC. As protein: CASSFNTGHSYNEQFF.

This clonotype showed up just a few times. The chain is built from TRBV14 and TRBJ2-7; D gene uncertain. The CDR3 contains 11 residues. The germline V gene encodes CDR1 SGHDN and CDR2 FVKESK. V was cut by 1 base and J by 6 bases, with 4 bases left in between. The CDR3, as DNA: TGTGCCAGCAGCCAAGGTGTCGAGCAGTACTTC. The encoded protein is CASSQGVEQYF. Full variable domain (missing parts from reference TRBV14 and TRBJ2-7): EAGVTQFPSHSVIEKGQTVTLRCDPISGHDNLYWYRRVMGKEIKFLLHFVKESKQDESGMPNNRFLAERTGGTYSTLKVQPAELEDSGVYFCASSQGVEQYFGPGTRLTVT.

The chain recombines TRBV29-1 with TRBJ2-7, with D uncertain. V dropped 4 bases and J dropped 2 bases, with 9 bases sitting between them. Germline CDR1 is SQVTM and CDR2 is ANQGSEA. The CDR3 is made up of 12 amino acids. CDR3 loop: CSVVVFTYEQYF. The CDR3 nucleotides are TGCAGCGTTGTAGTCTTTACCTACGAGCAGTACTTC.

This clonotype came up a few times. V gene TRBV15 combines with J gene TRBJ2-3; D remains unclear. CDR1 and CDR2 from the germline V gene are LNHNV and YYDKDF (reference sequence). The CDR3 is made up of 15 amino acids. The ends were cut back, 0 bases at V and 0 bases at J, with 7 bases in the middle. The CDR3 protein is CATSRDPVSTDTQYF. CDR3 DNA sequence: TGTGCCACCAGCAGAGATCCAGTTAGCACAGATACGCAGTATTTT.

This chain joins TRBV3-1 and TRBJ2-1; a weak D match, TRBD2 (6 bases). This CDR3 comprises 13 residues. V was trimmed by 1 base and J by 15 bases, leaving 16 bases between them. Germline CDR1 LGHDT, CDR2 YNNKEL (reference sequence). The CDR3 is CASSQVEKGLLFF. The CDR3, as DNA: TGTGCCAGCAGCCAAGTAGAAAAGGGACTCCTGTTCTTC.

The rearrangement joins TRBV7-2 to TRBJ2-3; no reliable D call. Germline values: CDR1 SGHTA, CDR2 FQGNSA. V lost 6 bases to trimming and J lost 6 bases, with 19 bases between them. The CDR3 has 15 amino acids. The DNA for the CDR3 is TGTGCCAGCAGACGTGGACCCACCACTGGGGATACGCAGTATTTT. This codes for CASRRGPTTGDTQYF.

This clonotype was seen more than once but under ten times. This chain links TRBV4-3 with TRBJ2-7; D is unclear. Germline CDR1 is LGHNA and CDR2 is YSLEER. This CDR3 spans 13 amino acids. V gave up 0 bases and J gave up 3 bases, with 6 bases separating them. DNA for the CDR3: TGCGCCAGCAGCCAAGACAGGAACTACGAGCAGTACTTC. Translated, it gives CASSQDRNYEQYF.

The CDR3 DNA is TGTGCCAGCAGCTTAGTGGGGACAGGGGTAGGCAAAAACATTCAGTACTTC. As protein: CASSLVGTGVGKNIQYF. The V call is TRBV7-2, the J call TRBJ2-4; 10 bases are shared with TRBD1. After removal of 1 base from V and 3 bases from J, the junction contained 6 bases not matched to a gene. The CDR3 loop spans 17 amino acids. Germline V gene lookup returns CDR1 SGHTA and CDR2 FQGNSA.

The rearrangement joins TRBV27 to TRBJ1-2; maybe TRBD1 (5 bases). Germline CDR1 and CDR2: MNHEY and SMNVEV (reference sequence). This CDR3 has 15 amino acids. V was trimmed by 5 bases and J by 9 bases, leaving 22 bases between them. CDR3 in amino acids: CASSPRRGNYGSYTF. The DNA of the CDR3 is TGTGCCAGCAGTCCCCGCCGGGGGAACTATGGCAGCTACACCTTC.

This clonotype has at least ten counts. The V gene is TRBV20-1, the J gene TRBJ2-7; 8 positions agree with TRBD2. The CDR3 runs to 16 residues. Germline V gene sequence: CDR1 DFQATT, CDR2 SNEGSKA (reference sequence). Unmatched junction bases numbered 8, after V lost 1 base and J lost 0 bases. The CDR3 is CSARVPGGESSYEQYF. The CDR3 coding sequence is TGCAGTGCTAGAGTTCCGGGGGGGGAGTCCTCCTACGAGCAGTACTTC.

This chain uses TRBV6-4 with TRBJ2-1, with D tentatively TRBD1 (6 bases). Germline CDR1 is MRHNA and CDR2 is SNTAGT. V lost 3 bases and J 4 bases, leaving 16 bases between the germline ends. CDR3 length: 16 residues. The DNA of the CDR3 is TGTGCCAGCAGTGAGGGAACAGGGAGTGGATACAATGAGCAGTTCTTC. Protein: CASSEGTGSGYNEQFF.

This chain's CDR3 is CASSPGGVGEQYF. The CDR3 coding sequence is TGTGCCAGCAGCCCCGGCGGCGTCGGCGAGCAGTACTTC. The chain has TRBV7-2 and TRBJ2-7; D gene ambiguous. The CDR3 is made up of 13 amino acids. Between the trimmed V and J ends, which lost 5 bases and 6 bases, there was a span of 14 bases. The germline V gene has CDR1 SGHTA and CDR2 FQGNSA.

This chain uses TRBV20-1 with TRBJ2-3, with 8 bases lining up with TRBD2. CDR3 length: 17 amino acids. With 3 bases clipped from V and 3 bases from J, the junction kept 14 bases outside the gene matches. Germline V gives CDR1 DFQATT, CDR2 SNEGSKA (reference sequence). This CDR3 is CSASFTPPGGPTDTQYF. DNA for the CDR3: TGCAGTGCTAGTTTTACCCCCCCGGGAGGGCCGACAGATACGCAGTATTTT.

This clonotype appeared a few times. The chain is built from TRBV7-3 and TRBJ2-1; 9 bases line up with TRBD2. With V trimmed by 1 base and J by 9 bases, 7 bases remained unmatched. The CDR3 has 15 residues. Germline V CDR1 and CDR2: SGHTA, FQGTGA. This chain's CDR3 is CASSLNSAGGSEQFF. The CDR3, as DNA: TGTGCCAGCAGCTTAAACTCGGCGGGAGGGTCTGAGCAGTTCTTC.

This clonotype has only a few counts. The chain links TRBV6-1 to TRBJ1-5, with TRBD1 matching 7 bases. In germline, CDR1 is MNHNS, CDR2 SASEGT. With V trimmed by 0 bases and J by 5 bases, 4 bases remained unmatched. The CDR3 loop spans 15 amino acids. CDR3 DNA sequence: TGTGCCAGCAGTGAAGCGGGGGGACAGCATCAGCCCCAGCATTTT. Amino acids: CASSEAGGQHQPQHF.

The gene calls are TRBV27 and TRBJ1-6, with 8 bases lining up with TRBD1. Germline trimming cut 4 bases from V and 12 bases from J; bases unmatched to any gene: 5. The CDR3 length is 13 residues. Germline values: CDR1 MNHEY, CDR2 SMNVEV (reference sequence). The DNA of the CDR3 is TGTGCCAGCAGTTCAGACAGGGGTGGACCCCTCCACTTT. Amino acid sequence: CASSSDRGGPLHF.

V and J are TRBV14 and TRBJ2-2; D uncertain. The CDR3 has 14 amino acids. In germline, CDR1 is SGHDN, CDR2 FVKESK. The germline V and J ends were trimmed by 5 bases and 7 bases, with 14 bases remaining between them. As DNA, the CDR3 is TGTGCCAGCAGCTCGAGTCGTTTGGACGGGGAGCTGTTTTTT. It codes for CASSSSRLDGELFF.

The chain has TRBV27 and TRBJ2-1, with D perhaps TRBD2 (6 bases). Trimming left V 5 bases short and J 0 bases short, with 26 bases between. The CDR3 is made up of 20 amino acids. Germline assignment: CDR1 MNHEY and CDR2 SMNVEV (reference sequence). CDR3 sequence (DNA): TGTGCCAGCAGTCCGGATGGCCCGTTTCCAACCGGGAGCTCCTACAATGAGCAGTTCTTC. It yields the protein CASSPDGPFPTGSSYNEQFF.

The chain is built from TRBV6-2 or TRBV6-3 and TRBJ1-1, with TRBD1 identical over 7 bases. Looked up from germline, CDR1 is MNHEY and CDR2 is SVGEGT. The length of the CDR3 is 15 residues. V lost 6 bases to trimming and J lost 14 bases; unmatched junction nucleotides: 21. The DNA of the CDR3 is TGTGCCAGCAGCTTACACGATCCGCGACAGGGCGGTCTATTCTTT. This encodes CASSLHDPRQGGLFF.

This clonotype was seen once. The chain uses TRBV20-1 and TRBJ2-1; possible D gene TRBD2, 5 bases. V gave up 6 bases and J gave up 0 bases, with 15 bases separating them. CDR3 length: 15 residues. Germline V gene data show CDR1 as DFQATT and CDR2 as SNEGSKA (reference sequence). The chain's CDR3 is CSAVNAGSSYNEQFF. In DNA form, the CDR3 reads TGCAGTGCGGTAAACGCGGGTAGCTCCTACAATGAGCAGTTCTTC.

This clonotype showed up just a few times. This rearrangement joins TRBV12-3 or TRBV12-4 to TRBJ1-3, with 8 bases that match TRBD1. The CDR3 is 13 amino acids. Losses at the gene ends were 9 bases for V and 0 bases for J; bases not matched to a gene: 1. The CDR3 region has the DNA TGTGCCAGTACAGGGGGCTCTGGAAACACCATATATTTT. Protein sequence: CASTGGSGNTIYF.

The V gene is TRBV18, the J gene TRBJ1-2; possible D gene TRBD1, 5 bases. From germline, CDR1 is KGHSH and CDR2 LQKENI. V dropped 4 bases and J dropped 6 bases, with 15 bases sitting between them. The CDR3 runs 14 residues. CDR3 protein: CASSQLGQGDGYTF. DNA for the CDR3: TGTGCCAGCTCACAATTGGGCCAGGGAGATGGCTACACCTTC. Supplemented by reference TRBV18 and TRBJ1-2, the full variable domain reads NAGVMQNPRHLVRRRGQEARLRCSPMKGHSHVYWYRQLPEEGLKFMVYLQKENIIDESGMPKERFSAEFPKEGPSILRIQQVVRGDSAAYFCASSQLGQGDGYTFGSGTRLTVV.

This clonotype was observed a handful of times. The chain combines TRBV12-3 or TRBV12-4 with TRBJ2-5; D not resolved. V was cut by 1 base and J by 5 bases, with 11 bases left in between. The CDR3 loop spans 14 amino acids. The DNA for the CDR3 is TGTGCCAGCAGTTTAGAGCATCGGCGGGAGACCCAGTACTTC. Translation: CASSLEHRRETQYF.

A few counts support this clonotype. The V and J genes are TRBV5-1 and TRBJ2-1; TRBD2 matches at 9 bases. CDR3 size: 13 residues. Germline V gene sequence: CDR1 SGHRS, CDR2 YFSETQ. V trimming: 5 bases; J trimming: 5 bases; junction bases outside the gene matches: 2. CDR3 coding DNA: TGCGCCAGCAGGCGACTAGCGGACAATGAGCAGTTCTTC. Amino acid sequence: CASRRLADNEQFF.

The V call is TRBV27, the J call TRBJ2-7, with TRBD1 matching 8 bases. CDR1 is MNHEY and CDR2 is SMNVEV in the germline V gene (reference sequence). V trimming: 3 bases; J trimming: 11 bases; junction bases outside the gene matches: 15. This CDR3 is 15 amino acids long. DNA for the CDR3: TGTGCCAGCAGTTTCCTGACAGGGGTTGGGTCCTGGGAGTACTTC. This codes for CASSFLTGVGSWEYF.

The V call is TRBV14, the J call TRBJ2-1; 8 nucleotides align to TRBD2. The CDR3 loop spans 14 amino acids. V was pared by 2 bases and J by 6 bases, with 3 bases of the junction left unmatched. Per the germline V gene, CDR1 is SGHDN and CDR2 is FVKESK. The CDR3 here is CASSQLAGGNEQFF. CDR3 coding DNA: TGTGCCAGCAGCCAACTAGCGGGTGGCAATGAGCAGTTCTTC.